The 27 T cell receptor beta chains reported below all come from one sample, sequenced in a study of blood T cell repertoires in COVID-19 (TCRdb year 2020). The method was the immunoSEQ multiplex PCR assay. Here the immuneACCESS table is served through TCRdb, limited to in-frame sequences with V and J called. Missing clones are a known gap in these copies; in checked studies unresolved V genes cover under half, and the rest lacks a known reason. The sample table holds about 250,000 clones, of which 75% to 85% were seen once. 4% to 6% of the sample is in the top ten clones. Sequences were obtained from peripheral blood. The source of these receptors is a man aged 50 to 60 with active or convalescent COVID-19.

V is TRBV4-2 and J is TRBJ2-3; a weak D match, TRBD2 (6 bases). The CDR3 consists of 16 residues. Per germline, CDR1 LGHNA and CDR2 YNFKEQ. V lost 0 bases and J lost 1, with 11 bases in between. The chain's CDR3 is CASSQEPGVGTDTQYF. CDR3 bases: TGTGCCAGCAGCCAAGAACCGGGAGTGGGCACAGATACGCAGTATTTT.

The chain is built from TRBV13 and TRBJ2-5, with 8 bases fitting TRBD1. Germline CDR1 PRHDT, CDR2 FYEKMQ (reference sequence). Trimming took 5 bases from V and 5 from J; bases not matched to a gene: 16. The CDR3 has 17 amino acids. The CDR3 coding sequence is TGTGCCAGCAGCCCACTAGGGACCAGGGGGCGTGGGGAGACCCAGTACTTC. Its protein product is CASSPLGTRGRGETQYF.

The CDR3 here is CASSQDYIGTGLNSPLHF. CDR3 nucleotide sequence: TGCGCCAGCAGCCAAGATTATATTGGGACAGGGCTGAATTCACCCCTCCACTTT. The chain links TRBV4-3 to TRBJ1-6; 9 bases agree with TRBD1. The germline gives CDR1 LGHNA, CDR2 YSLEER. The CDR3 loop spans 18 amino acids. Germline trimming cut 0 bases from V and 7 bases from J; bases unmatched to any gene: 10.

J is TRBJ1-2 and V is TRBV6-2 or TRBV6-3; D uncertain. The germline V and J ends were trimmed by 5 bases and 5 bases, with 15 bases remaining between them. The length of the CDR3 is 14 residues. From germline, CDR1 is MNHEY and CDR2 SVGEGT. CDR3 sequence: CASSLPRTGYGYTF. The CDR3 DNA follows: TGTGCCAGCAGTCTTCCCAGGACGGGGTATGGCTACACCTTC.

The chain is built from TRBV9 and TRBJ2-1; D gene unclear. The V gene lost 0 bases and the J gene lost 7 bases, with 14 bases spanning the gap. There are 15 residues in the CDR3. Germline-derived CDR1 and CDR2 are SGDLS and YYNGEE. CDR3 protein: CASSVEMSFSNEQFF. In DNA, the CDR3 is TGTGCCAGCAGCGTAGAGATGAGTTTTAGTAATGAGCAGTTCTTC.

This chain joins TRBV5-1 and TRBJ1-3; unclear D gene. The V gene lost 3 bases and the J gene lost 0 bases, with 7 bases spanning the gap. This CDR3 contains 14 residues. Germline CDR1 and CDR2: SGHRS and YFSETQ. CDR3 sequence: CASSSGSSGNTIYF. The CDR3 DNA is TGCGCCAGCAGCTCCGGGAGCTCTGGAAACACCATATATTTT.

This chain connects TRBV6-9 to TRBJ1-2, with 7 bases matching TRBD1. This CDR3 region has 16 residues. J was trimmed by 5 bases and V by 4 bases; bases with no gene match: 13. Germline lookup yields CDR1 MNHGY and CDR2 SVAAGI. The CDR3, as DNA: TGTGCCAGCAGTTCCACAAGCCGGGACAGACGATATGGCTACACCTTC. Amino acid sequence: CASSSTSRDRRYGYTF.

The rearrangement uses TRBV14 and TRBJ1-1, with a possible D match to TRBD1 (6 bases). This CDR3 has 14 amino acids. Trimming removed 4 bases from V and 4 bases from J, with 13 bases in between. The germline V gene has CDR1 SGHDN and CDR2 FVKESK. The CDR3 DNA sequence: TGTGCCAGCAGCCGCAGGGGATCAGGCACTGAAGCTTTCTTT. Its protein product is CASSRRGSGTEAFF. Filled out from reference TRBV14 and TRBJ1-1, the complete variable domain reads EAGVTQFPSHSVIEKGQTVTLRCDPISGHDNLYWYRRVMGKEIKFLLHFVKESKQDESGMPNNRFLAERTGGTYSTLKVQPAELEDSGVYFCASSRRGSGTEAFFGQGTRLTVV.

The chain has TRBV7-2 and TRBJ2-3, with a possible D match to TRBD2 (6 bases). Deletions cut 1 base from V and 2 bases from J, with 13 bases between. The CDR3 has 16 residues. CDR1 and CDR2 (germline): SGHTA, FQGNSA. The CDR3 DNA sequence: TGTGCCAGCAGCTTAGTCGGGGTAGCGGCCACAGATACGCAGTATTTT. Translated, it gives CASSLVGVAATDTQYF.

V is TRBV7-2 and J is TRBJ2-7, with D unresolved. There are 12 residues in the CDR3. CDR1 is SGHTA, CDR2 FQGNSA, per germline. V lost 5 bases, J lost 5 bases, and 10 bases lay in between. The CDR3 nucleotides read TGTGCCAGCAGCCATGGTACTGACGAGCAGTACTTC. Translation: CASSHGTDEQYF.

The chain uses TRBV9 and TRBJ1-1; D not certain. Trimming removed 7 bases from V and 3 bases from J, with 16 bases in between. CDR1 is SGDLS, CDR2 YYNGEE, per germline. This CDR3 region has 14 residues. Written as DNA, the CDR3 is TGTGCCAGCGGCCCGACCCCGGAGGACACTGAAGCTTTCTTT. Translating it yields CASGPTPEDTEAFF.

J is TRBJ2-7 and V is TRBV6-5; TRBD2 is a possible D gene (6 bases). The CDR3 loop spans 14 amino acids. The germline V gene has CDR1 MNHEY and CDR2 SVGAGI. The V and J ends lost 0 bases and 3 bases respectively, with 9 bases between them. CDR3 sequence (DNA): TGTGCCAGCAGTTACTCGGGACTCAGCTACGAGCAGTACTTC. It translates to CASSYSGLSYEQYF.

The rearrangement uses TRBV28 and TRBJ1-2; 9 nucleotides agree with TRBD1. The CDR3 runs to 15 residues. With V trimmed by 5 bases and J by 8 bases, 12 bases remained unmatched. Germline V gene lookup returns CDR1 MDHEN and CDR2 SYDVKM. The CDR3 DNA sequence: TGTGCCAGCAGTGCTCACCACAGGGGGCAGTCCGGCTACACCTTC. Translating gives CASSAHHRGQSGYTF.

The chain joins TRBV6-5 to TRBJ1-6, with 10 bases matching TRBD1. CDR1 and CDR2 (germline): MNHEY, SVGAGI. The CDR3 consists of 16 residues. The trim removed 0 bases at V and 10 bases at J, leaving 6 bases unmatched. CDR3 amino acids: CASSYSGQGVWSPLHF. The CDR3 region has the DNA TGTGCCAGCAGTTACTCAGGACAGGGGGTTTGGTCACCCCTCCACTTT.

The CDR3 reads CAISAGRWDTQYF. As DNA, the CDR3 is TGTGCCATCAGTGCGGGGAGATGGGATACGCAGTATTTT. The chain is built from TRBV10-3 and TRBJ2-3; a possible D gene is TRBD2 (5 bases). This CDR3 has 13 residues. Germline V gene sequence: CDR1 ENHRY, CDR2 SYGVKD. Trimming stripped 4 bases from V and 6 bases from J, with 11 bases between.

V gene TRBV10-3 combines with J gene TRBJ1-1; 10 bases fit TRBD1. Unmatched junction bases numbered 5, after V lost 6 bases and J lost 4 bases. This CDR3 spans 14 amino acids. Looked up from germline, CDR1 is ENHRY and CDR2 is SYGVKD. The CDR3: CAIRGTGESTEAFF. CDR3 in DNA: TGTGCCATCAGGGGGACAGGGGAGAGCACTGAAGCTTTCTTT.

The chain combines TRBV5-1 with TRBJ2-6; D gene uncertain. Germline V gives CDR1 SGHRS, CDR2 YFSETQ. Trimming stripped 2 bases from V and 0 bases from J, with 6 bases between. The CDR3 extends over 15 amino acids. The CDR3: CASSLEDSGANVLTF. CDR3 bases: TGCGCCAGCAGCTTAGAGGACTCTGGGGCCAACGTCCTGACTTTC.

This sequence joins TRBV3-1 (or the pseudogene TRBV3-2) and TRBJ2-5, with 8 bases matching TRBD2. With 4 bases clipped from V and 3 bases from J, the junction kept 7 bases outside the gene matches. The CDR3 sequence is 15 residues long. The germline gives CDR1 LGHDT, CDR2 YNNKEL (reference sequence). The CDR3: CASSPREGYKETQYF. The CDR3 coding sequence is TGTGCCAGCAGCCCTCGGGAGGGTTACAAAGAGACCCAGTACTTC.

The rearrangement uses TRBV5-4 and TRBJ2-3, with D possibly being TRBD1 (8 bases). V lost 3 bases and J lost 3, with 23 bases in between. CDR1 is SGHNT, CDR2 YYREEE, per germline (reference sequence). This CDR3 has 18 amino acids. This chain's CDR3 is CASSWRLQGGLLTDTQYF. In DNA, the CDR3 is TGTGCCAGCAGCTGGCGCCTACAGGGGGGACTACTAACAGATACGCAGTATTTT.

The V gene is TRBV5-1, the J gene TRBJ1-3; D unclear. The CDR3 totals 15 residues. V shed 5 bases and J shed 0 bases, with 12 bases lying between them. Germline V gene data show CDR1 as SGHRS and CDR2 as YFSETQ. The CDR3 region is CASRAGRFSGNTIYF. CDR3 nucleotide sequence: TGCGCCAGCAGAGCGGGTCGGTTCTCTGGAAACACCATATATTTT.

The chain employs TRBV19 and TRBJ1-1; the D is unclear. Trimming cost V 2 bases and J 1 base, with 8 bases left between them. Germline V gene sequence: CDR1 LNHDA, CDR2 SQIVND (reference sequence). This CDR3 contains 14 residues. The CDR3 loop is CASSILDGNTEAFF. CDR3 DNA: TGTGCCAGTAGTATACTAGACGGGAACACTGAAGCTTTCTTT.

This clone was seen a single time. V usage is TRBV27 and J usage is TRBJ1-2; 7 positions match TRBD1. The CDR3 totals 15 residues. Germline V gives CDR1 MNHEY, CDR2 SMNVEV (reference sequence). Trimming took 1 base from V and 8 from J; bases not matched to a gene: 10. DNA of the CDR3: TGTGCCAGCAGTTTATTGTCCGACAGGGAAGAAGGCTACACCTTC. It yields the protein CASSLLSDREEGYTF.

This clone was seen once. CDR3 DNA: TGTGCCAGCTCAACCGGGACTAGCGGGCAAGAGACCCAGTACTTC. Translated: CASSTGTSGQETQYF. This sequence joins TRBV18 and TRBJ2-5; 12 positions agree with TRBD2. Germline assignment: CDR1 KGHSH and CDR2 LQKENI. The junction had 3 bases not matched to a gene; V was cut back by 5 bases and J by 2 bases. CDR3 size: 15 residues.

V is TRBV28 and J is TRBJ1-2; TRBD1 matches 10 bases. Trimming at V came to 8 bases and at J to 2 bases, leaving 8 bases not matched to a gene. This CDR3 has 15 amino acids. Germline V lookup: CDR1 MDHEN, CDR2 SYDVKM. CDR3 region: CASDPGTGANYGYTF. Written as DNA, the CDR3 is TGTGCCAGCGACCCCGGGACAGGGGCCAACTATGGCTACACCTTC.

The chain is built from TRBV11-1 and TRBJ2-7, with D maybe TRBD2 (6 bases). Germline V gives CDR1 SGHAT, CDR2 FQDESV (reference sequence). There are 15 residues in the CDR3. Deletions cut 2 bases from V and 0 bases from J, with 11 bases between. DNA for the CDR3: TGTGCCAGCAGCTTACAGGTAGCGGACTCCTACGAGCAGTACTTC. This encodes CASSLQVADSYEQYF.

The V call is TRBV11-2, the J call TRBJ2-7, with D maybe TRBD2 (5 bases). The CDR3 spans 15 residues. Trimming pared 1 base from V and 0 bases from J, leaving 10 bases between. The germline V gene has CDR1 SGHAT and CDR2 FQNNGV. CDR3: CASSLGSGSSYEQYF. DNA of the CDR3: TGTGCCAGCAGCTTAGGGAGCGGAAGCTCCTACGAGCAGTACTTC.

This CDR3 is CAWSFGPRDRKPNQPQHF. CDR3 nucleotide sequence: TGTGCCTGGAGTTTCGGGCCCCGGGACAGGAAGCCCAATCAGCCCCAGCATTTT. The J gene is TRBJ1-5, the V gene TRBV30; TRBD1 matches at 8 bases. The CDR3 is 18 amino acids. Trimming cost V 2 bases and J 3 bases; bases outside gene matches: 15. Germline V gene lookup returns CDR1 GTSNPN and CDR2 SVGIG (reference sequence).